The following is a T cell receptor beta chain sequence with its context. A J-beta primer mix and a sample-barcoded 5' primer were used in a second PCR of about 7 to 12 cycles. In TCRdb, the 5' RACE reads were re-called with MiXCR into one record per CDR3 protein. The sample lists around 1.5 million distinct CDR3 sequences; around 59% were seen once. The data were obtained in a study of blood T cells in healthy people across ages. The source is a man younger than 35 in good health. Sample: blood.

CDR3 nucleotide sequence: TGTGCCAGCAGCCAAGGAGGGGGCGCGAACAATGAGCAGTTCTTC. Amino acids: CASSQGGGANNEQFF. The rearrangement joins TRBV6-5 to TRBJ2-1; tentative D call: TRBD1 (7 bases). The CDR3 covers 15 residues. Between the trimmed V and J ends, which lost 6 bases and 5 bases, there was a span of 17 bases. CDR1 and CDR2 (germline): MNHEY, SVGAGI.